This TCR beta chain was found in a study of identifying expanded T cells in peripheral blood. Assay used: immunoSEQ multiplex PCR; TCRdb lists only in-frame clones, some missing. The sample contains about 85,000 clones, around 91% of which appear only once. The CDR3 is made up of 12 amino acids. The germline V gene encodes CDR1 SNHLY and CDR2 FYNNEI. Between the trimmed V and J ends, which lost 6 bases and 14 bases, there was a span of 17 bases. The sequencing sample was made of blood. The J gene is TRBJ2-1, the V gene TRBV2, with a tentative D call TRBD2 (5 bases). This TCR came from a person aged 18 to 75 in good health. CDR3 sequence reads: CASRAGLSTEFF. The CDR3 coding sequence is TGTGCCAGCAGGGCGGGCCTCTCCACGGAGTTCTTC.